This T cell receptor beta chain comes out of a study of blood T cell repertoires in COVID-19. At the level of the study: Specimens from acute and convalescent COVID-19 originated in the United States, Italy and Spain. PBMCs, B-cell-depleted T cells, or T cells provided the cDNA or gDNA that made up the material.

The CDR3 has 14 amino acids. Trimming took 0 bases from V and 11 from J, leaving 14 bases between them. Germline CDR1 reads SGHKS; CDR2 reads YYEKEE (reference sequence). Seattle researchers signed up patients amid active infection and tracked them longitudinally. Clones were read by immunoSEQ multiplex PCR, and TCRdb kept only the in-frame ones, dropping some. The table records some 160,000 clones, approximately 90% of them present only once. Sequences were obtained from peripheral blood. This rearrangement joins TRBV5-5 to TRBJ1-4; possible D gene TRBD1, 5 bases. The TCR originated in a woman in her 70s with COVID-19, enrolled during active disease. Here the CDR3 reads CASSLVPTGEKLFF. In DNA form, the CDR3 reads TGTGCCAGCAGCTTGGTTCCGACGGGGGAGAAACTGTTTTTT.